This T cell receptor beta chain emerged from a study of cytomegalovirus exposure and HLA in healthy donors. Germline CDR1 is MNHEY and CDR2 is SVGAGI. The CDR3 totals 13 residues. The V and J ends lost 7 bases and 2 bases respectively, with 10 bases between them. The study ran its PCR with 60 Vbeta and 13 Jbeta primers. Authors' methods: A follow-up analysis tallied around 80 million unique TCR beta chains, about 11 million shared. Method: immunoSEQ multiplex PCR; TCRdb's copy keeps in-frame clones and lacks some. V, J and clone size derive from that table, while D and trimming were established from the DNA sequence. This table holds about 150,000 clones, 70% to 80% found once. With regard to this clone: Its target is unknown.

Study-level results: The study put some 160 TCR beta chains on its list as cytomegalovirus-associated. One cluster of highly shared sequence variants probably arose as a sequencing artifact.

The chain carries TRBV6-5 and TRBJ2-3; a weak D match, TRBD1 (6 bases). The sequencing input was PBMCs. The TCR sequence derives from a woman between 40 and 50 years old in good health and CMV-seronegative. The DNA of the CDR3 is TGTGCCAGCAACTACAGGGACACAGATACGCAGTATTTT. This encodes CASNYRDTDTQYF.